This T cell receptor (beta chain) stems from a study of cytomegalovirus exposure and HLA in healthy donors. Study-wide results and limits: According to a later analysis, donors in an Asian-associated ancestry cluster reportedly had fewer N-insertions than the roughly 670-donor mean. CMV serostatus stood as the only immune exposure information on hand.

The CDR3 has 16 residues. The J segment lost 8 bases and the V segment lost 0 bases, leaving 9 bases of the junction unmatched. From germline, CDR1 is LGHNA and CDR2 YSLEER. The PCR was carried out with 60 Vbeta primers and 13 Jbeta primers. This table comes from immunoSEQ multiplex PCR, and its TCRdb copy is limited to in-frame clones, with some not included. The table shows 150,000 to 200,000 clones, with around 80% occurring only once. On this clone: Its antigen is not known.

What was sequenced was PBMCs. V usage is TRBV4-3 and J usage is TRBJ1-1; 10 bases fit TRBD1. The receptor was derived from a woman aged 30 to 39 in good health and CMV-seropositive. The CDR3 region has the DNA TGCGCCAGCAGCCAAGATGGGGGGACAGGGGCAACCGAAGCTTTCTTT. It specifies CASSQDGGTGATEAFF.